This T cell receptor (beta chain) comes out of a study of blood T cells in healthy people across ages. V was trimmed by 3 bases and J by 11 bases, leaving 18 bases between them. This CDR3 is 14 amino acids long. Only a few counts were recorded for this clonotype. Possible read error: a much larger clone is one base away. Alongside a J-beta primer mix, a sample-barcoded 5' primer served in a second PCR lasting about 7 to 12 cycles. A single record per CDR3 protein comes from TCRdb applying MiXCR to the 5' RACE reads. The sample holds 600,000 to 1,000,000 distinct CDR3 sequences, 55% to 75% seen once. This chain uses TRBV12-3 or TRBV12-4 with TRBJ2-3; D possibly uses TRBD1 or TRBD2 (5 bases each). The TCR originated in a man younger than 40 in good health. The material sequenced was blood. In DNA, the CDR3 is TGTGCCAGCAGTTTCGGGGTGACAGCAGATGTGCAGTATTTT. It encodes CASSFGVTADVQYF.